Below, 23 T cell receptor beta chains from the same sample are listed, as sequenced in a study of T cell responses to AZD1222 COVID-19 vaccine. Clones were sequenced by immunoSEQ multiplex PCR, and TCRdb holds only the in-frame ones, with some missing. This sample has more than 80,000 clones, with approximately 84% found just once. This specimen was peripheral blood, taken on day 0 of AZD1222 vaccination. The receptors were sampled from an adult in good health.

V usage is TRBV6-5 and J usage is TRBJ2-3; D remains unclear. Germline V gives CDR1 MNHEY, CDR2 SVGAGI. Trimming removed 7 bases from V and 2 bases from J, with 16 bases in between. This CDR3 contains 15 residues. CDR3 sequence: CASTKSFRNTDTQYF. In nucleotides, the CDR3 is TGTGCCAGCACCAAGAGCTTCCGGAACACAGATACGCAGTATTTT.

The chain couples TRBV11-3 to TRBJ2-1; D not certain. CDR1 is SGHNT and CDR2 is YENEEA in the germline V gene. The ends were cut back, 9 bases at V and 1 base at J, with 7 bases in the middle. The CDR3 sequence is 12 residues long. CDR3 DNA: TGTGCCAGTTTGGGGTCCTACAATGAGCAGTTCTTC. Amino acids: CASLGSYNEQFF.

This sequence joins TRBV28 and TRBJ1-2; D may be TRBD1 (5 bases). The CDR3 spans 13 residues. Trimming removed 7 bases at V and 8 bases at J, with 17 bases between. The germline gives CDR1 MDHEN, CDR2 SYDVKM. The CDR3 loop reads CASKGDGDGGYTF. In DNA, the CDR3 is TGTGCCAGCAAAGGGGATGGAGATGGAGGCTACACCTTC.

The V and J genes are TRBV11-2 and TRBJ1-1; D may be TRBD1 (5 bases). Trimming took off 1 base at V and 8 bases at J, with 17 bases between the two ends. Germline CDR1 is SGHAT and CDR2 is FQNNGV. CDR3 length: 15 residues. The DNA for the CDR3 is TGTGCCAGCAGCTTAGTGACAAACCAAAAGGGGGAAGCTTTCTTT. The encoded protein is CASSLVTNQKGEAFF.

This chain connects TRBV5-1 to TRBJ1-2, with D hard to call. Germline V gene data show CDR1 as SGHRS and CDR2 as YFSETQ. Trimming removed 1 base from V and 4 bases from J, with 8 bases in between. This CDR3 spans 13 amino acids. This chain's CDR3 is CASSLLVGYGYTF. DNA for the CDR3: TGCGCCAGCAGCTTGCTAGTGGGCTATGGCTACACCTTC.

The rearrangement joins TRBV7-9 to TRBJ1-1, with D perhaps TRBD1 (6 bases). The CDR3 consists of 16 residues. CDR1 is SEHNR, CDR2 FQNEAQ, per germline (reference sequence). Trimming took 3 bases from V and 6 from J, leaving 20 bases between them. Here the CDR3 DNA reads TGTGCCAGCAGCTTGTATCTAGGCAGGGGAACCGCTGAAGCTTTCTTT. It is translated as CASSLYLGRGTAEAFF.

This chain links TRBV2 with TRBJ1-2; D gene uncertain. V dropped 6 bases and J dropped 2 bases, with 7 bases sitting between them. CDR3 size: 12 residues. In germline, CDR1 is SNHLY, CDR2 FYNNEI. CDR3: CASRGSNYGYTF. As DNA, the CDR3 is TGTGCCAGCAGAGGCAGCAACTATGGCTACACCTTC.

Only one count was recorded for this clone. This chain uses TRBV7-8 with TRBJ2-1, with D possibly matching TRBD2 (6 bases). Germline-derived CDR1 and CDR2 are SGHVS and FQNEAQ. This CDR3 region has 14 residues. The V gene lost 0 bases and the J gene lost 8 bases, with 11 bases spanning the gap. CDR3 residues: CASSLALWGDEQFF. The CDR3 region has the DNA TGTGCCAGCAGCTTAGCACTGTGGGGGGATGAGCAGTTCTTC.

The chain recombines TRBV19 with TRBJ2-7, with 9 positions matching TRBD1. V lost 3 bases and J lost 5; bases outside the gene matches: 5. Germline V gene sequence: CDR1 LNHDA, CDR2 SQIVND (reference sequence). The CDR3 is 14 residues long. The DNA for the CDR3 is TGTGCCAGTAGTATCACAGGGGGCTCTAACGAGCAGTACTTC. Protein product: CASSITGGSNEQYF.

The sample holds one count of this clone. This chain uses TRBV19 with TRBJ2-2, with 9 bases lining up with TRBD1. The CDR3 runs 17 residues. J lost 4 bases, V lost 6 bases, and 12 bases had no gene match. From germline, CDR1 is LNHDA and CDR2 SQIVND (reference sequence). The DNA of the CDR3 is TGTGCCAGTAGAGGGCCCCCGGGACAGGGCCTCACCGGGGAGCTGTTTTTT. As protein: CASRGPPGQGLTGELFF.

This chain uses TRBV12-3 or TRBV12-4 with TRBJ2-7, with unresolved D. The V end was cut by 3 bases, the J end by 5 bases, with 5 bases between. The CDR3 runs 11 residues. The CDR3 bases are TGTGCCAGCAGTTTTGCGGACGAGCAGTACTTC. Encoded protein: CASSFADEQYF.

The genes are TRBV6-4 and TRBJ2-2; 9 bases line up with TRBD2. The V gene end was trimmed by 2 bases and the J gene end by 7 bases; junction bases not matched to a gene: 20. Per germline, CDR1 MRHNA and CDR2 SNTAGT. The CDR3 is 20 amino acids. The CDR3 sequence is CASSDPGATREGRGDGELFF. The CDR3, as DNA: TGTGCCAGCAGTGACCCCGGGGCCACGCGGGAGGGCCGGGGGGACGGGGAGCTGTTTTTT.

The gene calls are TRBV10-1 and TRBJ2-2; 7 bases match TRBD2. The length of the CDR3 is 14 residues. Germline V gene sequence: CDR1 WNHNN, CDR2 SYGVQD (reference sequence). V lost 7 bases, J lost 1 base, and 3 bases stayed unmatched. CDR3 region: CASKPSGNTGELFF. CDR3 DNA sequence: TGCGCCAGCAAACCTAGCGGGAACACCGGGGAGCTGTTTTTT.

J is TRBJ2-3 and V is TRBV3-1 (or the pseudogene TRBV3-2); D possibly corresponds to TRBD2 (7 bases). In germline, CDR1 is LGHDT, CDR2 YNNKEL (reference sequence). There are 17 residues in the CDR3. V was shortened by 1 base and J by 4 bases, with 18 bases between the two germline ends. The CDR3 region is CASSQASGTRSSDTQYF. The CDR3 DNA sequence: TGTGCCAGCAGCCAAGCCAGCGGGACAAGGAGCTCAGATACGCAGTATTTT.

This chain uses TRBV10-2 with TRBJ1-5; D gene uncertain. V lost 6 bases, J lost 7 bases, and 13 bases lay in between. This CDR3 has 13 residues. Looked up from germline, CDR1 is WSHSY and CDR2 is SAAADI. The CDR3 spells CASRPSRAQPQHF. For the CDR3, the DNA is TGCGCCAGCAGACCCTCTAGGGCCCAGCCCCAGCATTTT.

The rearrangement joins TRBV13 to TRBJ1-2; a weak D match, TRBD1 (6 bases). CDR1 PRHDT and CDR2 FYEKMQ come from the germline V gene (reference sequence). V gave up 5 bases and J gave up 1 base, with 17 bases separating them. CDR3 length: 16 amino acids. CDR3 protein: CASSPTRGRGNYGYTF. DNA of the CDR3: TGTGCCAGCAGCCCAACACGGGGGCGGGGTAACTATGGCTACACCTTC.

The CDR3 DNA sequence: TGTGCCAGCAACGCAGGGGGCAATTACGAGCAGTACTTC. Protein product: CASNAGGNYEQYF. This chain uses TRBV2 with TRBJ2-7; TRBD1 matches 8 bases. The germline V gene has CDR1 SNHLY and CDR2 FYNNEI. V shed 7 bases, J shed 4 bases, and the junction held 6 bases outside the gene matches. This CDR3 comprises 13 residues.

This chain joins TRBV2 and TRBJ1-6; D uncertain. V was cut by 6 bases and J by 4 bases, with 16 bases left in between. The CDR3 is 16 amino acids. Per germline, CDR1 SNHLY and CDR2 FYNNEI. CDR3: CASSGGISSYNSPLHF. DNA of the CDR3: TGTGCCAGCAGCGGAGGCATCTCTAGTTATAATTCACCCCTCCACTTT. The full variable domain, rest sourced from reference TRBV2 and TRBJ1-6, is EPEVTQTPSHQVTQMGQEVILRCVPISNHLYFYWYRQILGQKVEFLVSFYNNEISEKSEIFDDQFSVERPDGSNFTLKIRSTKLEDSAMYFCASSGGISSYNSPLHFGNGTRLTVT.

The rearrangement joins TRBV12-5 to TRBJ2-3, with TRBD1 matching over 12 bases. The ends lost 6 bases at V and 1 base at J; junction bases unmatched: 17. This CDR3 has 20 residues. The V gene's germline CDR1 is LGHNT and CDR2 FRNRAP. In DNA, the CDR3 is TGTGCTAGTGGACCTAGGGGACAGGGGGCGTTAGGGTTAGGCACAGATACGCAGTATTTT. It is translated as CASGPRGQGALGLGTDTQYF.

This rearrangement joins TRBV6-1 to TRBJ2-3, with 10 bases fitting TRBD2. Per germline, CDR1 MNHNS and CDR2 SASEGT. Trimming removed 3 bases from V and 0 bases from J; junction bases left unmatched: 3. The CDR3 runs to 16 residues. The CDR3 DNA reads TGTGCCAGCAGTGACCTAGCGGGGGCGAGCACAGATACGCAGTATTTT. Its translation: CASSDLAGASTDTQYF.

This clone showed up just once. The chain employs TRBV2 and TRBJ1-5; D gene unclear. Germline V gene sequence: CDR1 SNHLY, CDR2 FYNNEI. The germline V and J ends were trimmed by 6 bases and 7 bases, with 13 bases remaining between them. This CDR3 is 13 amino acids long. The CDR3: CASSVEDVQPQHF. The CDR3, as DNA: TGTGCCAGCAGCGTCGAGGACGTCCAGCCCCAGCATTTT.

The chain couples TRBV6-5 to TRBJ2-2, with TRBD1 identical over 7 bases. Trimming cost V 2 bases and J 2 bases; bases outside gene matches: 5. CDR3 length equals 16 residues. The germline V gene encodes CDR1 MNHEY and CDR2 SVGAGI. CDR3 sequence: CASSYKGQPNTGELFF. The CDR3 DNA follows: TGTGCCAGCAGTTACAAGGGACAGCCCAACACCGGGGAGCTGTTTTTT.

Only one count was recorded for this clone. This chain joins TRBV7-8 and TRBJ1-1; D is possibly TRBD1 (6 bases). Germline V lookup: CDR1 SGHVS, CDR2 FQNEAQ. V was trimmed by 5 bases and J by 0 bases, leaving 13 bases between them. The CDR3 is 15 amino acids. CDR3 sequence: CASSVDQGLNTEAFF. Written as DNA, the CDR3 is TGTGCCAGCAGCGTAGATCAGGGGCTGAACACTGAAGCTTTCTTT.